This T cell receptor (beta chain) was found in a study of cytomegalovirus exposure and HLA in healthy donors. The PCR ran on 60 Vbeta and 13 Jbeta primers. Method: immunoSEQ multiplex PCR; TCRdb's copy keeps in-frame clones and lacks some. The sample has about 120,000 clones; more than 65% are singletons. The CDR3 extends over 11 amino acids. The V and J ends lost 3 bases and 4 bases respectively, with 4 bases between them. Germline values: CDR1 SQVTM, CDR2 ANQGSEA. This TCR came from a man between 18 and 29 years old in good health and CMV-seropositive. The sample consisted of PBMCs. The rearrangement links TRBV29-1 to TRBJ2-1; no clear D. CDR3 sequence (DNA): TGCAGCGTTGAGAGTTACAATGAGCAGTTCTTC. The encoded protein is CSVESYNEQFF.